These 5 T cell receptor beta chains share one sample of origin, sequenced in a study of control samples from healthy donors and cancer patients. The protocol was immunoSEQ multiplex PCR, while the TCRdb copy is restricted to in-frame clones and leaves out a portion. The table lists some 150,000 clones, roughly 94% of them singletons. The sequenced sample was PBMCs. The receptors stem from a man aged 55 to 70 with colorectal cancer.

V gene TRBV13 combines with J gene TRBJ2-3; D possibly corresponds to TRBD2 (5 bases). There are 13 residues in the CDR3. V was pared by 4 bases and J by 4 bases, with 9 bases between. The germline V gene encodes CDR1 PRHDT and CDR2 FYEKMQ (reference sequence). The CDR3 sequence: CASSSLGADTQYF. The CDR3 DNA reads TGTGCCAGCAGCTCCCTCGGGGCAGATACGCAGTATTTT.

The rearrangement joins TRBV4-1 to TRBJ2-7; 10 bases line up with TRBD1. CDR3 length: 14 amino acids. Germline CDR1 MGHRA, CDR2 YSYEKL. The ends lost 4 bases at V and 2 bases at J; junction bases unmatched: 2. Here the CDR3 reads CASSPTGGPYEQYF. The CDR3 region has the DNA TGCGCCAGCAGCCCGACAGGGGGCCCCTACGAGCAGTACTTC.

The chain recombines TRBV2 with TRBJ2-1, with 12 bases matching TRBD2. The CDR3 runs 16 residues. Trimming cost V 6 bases and J 4 bases; bases outside gene matches: 7. CDR1 SNHLY and CDR2 FYNNEI come from the germline V gene. The DNA of the CDR3 is TGTGCCAGCAGATCAACTAGCGGGGGGTTATACAATGAGCAGTTCTTC. Its translation: CASRSTSGGLYNEQFF.

The chain couples TRBV24-1 to TRBJ1-5; D is undetermined. Germline CDR1 reads KGHDR; CDR2 reads SFDVKD. The CDR3 covers 15 residues. V was cut by 3 bases and J by 0 bases, with 8 bases left in between. In nucleotides, the CDR3 is TGTGCCACCAGTGATAGAAGCAATAGCAATCAGCCCCAGCATTTT. Translating gives CATSDRSNSNQPQHF.

This clone was counted a single time. The chain is built from TRBV5-5 and TRBJ1-1, with D unresolved. The CDR3 has 15 amino acids. The germline gives CDR1 SGHKS, CDR2 YYEKEE (reference sequence). V lost 0 bases, J lost 5 bases, and 14 bases lay in between. CDR3 in amino acids: CASSLVLARRTEAFF. The DNA for the CDR3 is TGTGCCAGCAGCTTGGTTTTAGCCAGGAGGACTGAAGCTTTCTTT.